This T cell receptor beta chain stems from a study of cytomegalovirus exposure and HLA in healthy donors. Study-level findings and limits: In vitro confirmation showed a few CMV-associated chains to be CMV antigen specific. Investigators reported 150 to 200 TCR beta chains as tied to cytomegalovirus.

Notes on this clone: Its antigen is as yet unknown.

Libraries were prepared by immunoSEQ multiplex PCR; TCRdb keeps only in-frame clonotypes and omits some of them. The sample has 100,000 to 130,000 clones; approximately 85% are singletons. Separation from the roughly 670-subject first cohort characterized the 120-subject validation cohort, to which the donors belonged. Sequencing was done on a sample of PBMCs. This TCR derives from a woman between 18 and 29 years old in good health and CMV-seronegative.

CDR3 nucleotide sequence: TGTGCCAGCAGTTTATCGGGAAAGACCGTTGGGGCTACCGGGGAGCTGTTTTTT. The encoded protein is CASSLSGKTVGATGELFF. The chain links TRBV27 to TRBJ2-2; D is perhaps TRBD1 (5 bases). Germline V lookup: CDR1 MNHEY, CDR2 SMNVEV (reference sequence). The V and J ends lost 0 bases and 5 bases respectively, with 19 bases between them. CDR3 length equals 18 residues.